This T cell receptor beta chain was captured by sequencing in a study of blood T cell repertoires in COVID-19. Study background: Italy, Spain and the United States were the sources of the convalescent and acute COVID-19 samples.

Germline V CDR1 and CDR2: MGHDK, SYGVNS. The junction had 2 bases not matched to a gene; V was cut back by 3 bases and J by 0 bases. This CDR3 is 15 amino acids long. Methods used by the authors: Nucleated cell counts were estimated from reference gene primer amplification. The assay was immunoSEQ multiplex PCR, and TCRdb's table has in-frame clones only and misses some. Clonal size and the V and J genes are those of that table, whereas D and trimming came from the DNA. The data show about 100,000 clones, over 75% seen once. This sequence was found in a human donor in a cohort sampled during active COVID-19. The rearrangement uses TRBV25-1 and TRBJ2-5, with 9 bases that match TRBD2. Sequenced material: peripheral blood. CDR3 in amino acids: CASSEASGNQETQYF. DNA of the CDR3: TGTGCCAGCAGTGAGGCTAGCGGGAACCAAGAGACCCAGTACTTC.